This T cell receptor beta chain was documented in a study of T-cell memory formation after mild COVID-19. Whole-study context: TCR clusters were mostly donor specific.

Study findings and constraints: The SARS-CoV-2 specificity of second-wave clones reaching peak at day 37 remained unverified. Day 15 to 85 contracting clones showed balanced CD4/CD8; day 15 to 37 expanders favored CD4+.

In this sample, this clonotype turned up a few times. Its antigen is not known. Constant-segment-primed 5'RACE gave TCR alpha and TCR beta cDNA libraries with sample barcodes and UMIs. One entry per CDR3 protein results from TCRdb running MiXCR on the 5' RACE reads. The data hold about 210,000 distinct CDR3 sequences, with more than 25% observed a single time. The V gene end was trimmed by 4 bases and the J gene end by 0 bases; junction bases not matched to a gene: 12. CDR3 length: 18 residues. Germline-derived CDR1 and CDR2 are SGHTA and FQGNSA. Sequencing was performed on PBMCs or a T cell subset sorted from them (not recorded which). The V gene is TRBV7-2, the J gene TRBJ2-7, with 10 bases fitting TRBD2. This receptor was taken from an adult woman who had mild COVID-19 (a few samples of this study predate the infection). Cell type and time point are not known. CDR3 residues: CASSYKGELAGISYEQYF. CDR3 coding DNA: TGTGCCAGCAGCTACAAGGGCGAACTAGCGGGAATCTCCTACGAGCAGTACTTC. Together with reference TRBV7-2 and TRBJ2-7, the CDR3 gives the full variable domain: GAGVSQSPSNKVTEKGKDVELRCDPISGHTALYWYRQSLGQGLEFLIYFQGNSAPDKSGLPSDRFSAERTGGSVSTLTIQRTQQEDSAVYLCASSYKGELAGISYEQYFGPGTRLTVT.